The 32 T cell receptor beta chains given below trace back to one sample, sequenced in a study of cytomegalovirus exposure and HLA in healthy donors. PCR employed 60 Vbeta and 13 Jbeta primers. Assay: immunoSEQ multiplex PCR; the TCRdb copy retains only in-frame clones and omits some. The table shows some 180,000 clones, with around 80% occurring only once. Input material: PBMCs. These TCRs come from a woman under 30 in good health and CMV-seronegative.

The V and J genes are TRBV28 and TRBJ2-3, with 9 bases aligning to TRBD2. This CDR3 has 20 residues. With V trimmed by 6 bases and J by 0 bases, 19 bases remained unmatched. Germline V gene data show CDR1 as MDHEN and CDR2 as SYDVKM. The CDR3 is CASSLTLDPRLAESTDTQYF. The CDR3 region has the DNA TGTGCCAGCAGCTTAACCCTTGACCCGAGACTAGCGGAGAGCACAGATACGCAGTATTTT.

CDR3 DNA sequence: TGTGCCAGCAGCTTGGGGCAGGGAGGAGAGACCCAGTACTTC. It specifies CASSLGQGGETQYF. The gene calls are TRBV5-4 and TRBJ2-5; tentatively, D is TRBD2 (6 bases). CDR1 and CDR2 from the germline V gene are SGHNT and YYREEE (reference sequence). The CDR3 has 14 amino acids. Between the trimmed V and J ends, which lost 0 bases and 4 bases, there was a span of 10 bases.

The chain combines TRBV28 with TRBJ1-1; a possible D gene is TRBD1 (5 bases). CDR1 and CDR2 (germline): MDHEN, SYDVKM. The CDR3 extends over 17 amino acids. V was clipped by 6 bases and J by 7 bases, with 27 bases between them. The CDR3, as DNA: TGTGCCAGCAGCCTCCGAGGGGAGGGTAAAGAGGACGGTGAAGCTTTCTTT. It yields the protein CASSLRGEGKEDGEAFF.

CDR3 nucleotides: TGTGCCAGCAGCTTGGCCCGAGGGATTCTTAATTCACCCCTCCACTTT. This sequence encodes CASSLARGILNSPLHF. J is TRBJ1-6 and V is TRBV5-6, with D uncertain. This CDR3 has 16 residues. Germline assignment: CDR1 SGHDT and CDR2 YYEEEE. The V end lost 0 bases, the J end lost 6 bases, and 13 bases lay between the germline ends.

CDR3: CASSSAEGGPGELFF. The CDR3 DNA sequence: TGTGCCAGCAGCTCGGCAGAGGGAGGGCCCGGGGAGCTGTTTTTT. V and J are TRBV11-2 and TRBJ2-2, with TRBD2 matching over 7 bases. This CDR3 has 15 amino acids. V lost 4 bases, J lost 6 bases, and 8 bases stayed unmatched. CDR1 is SGHAT and CDR2 is FQNNGV in the germline V gene. Full variable domain (outside the CDR3, taken from reference TRBV11-2 and TRBJ2-2): EAGVAQSPRYKIIEKRQSVAFWCNPISGHATLYWYQQILGQGPKLLIQFQNNGVVDDSQLPKDRFSAERLKGVDSTLKIQPAKLEDSAVYLCASSSAEGGPGELFFGEGSRLTVL.

J is TRBJ2-7 and V is TRBV5-1; TRBD2 matches 11 bases. Germline values: CDR1 SGHRS, CDR2 YFSETQ. The CDR3 extends over 15 amino acids. After removal of 7 bases from V and 3 bases from J, the junction contained 9 bases not matched to a gene. CDR3 protein: CASVQAGLAVYEQYV. The CDR3 DNA sequence: TGCGCCAGCGTTCAAGCGGGACTAGCGGTCTACGAGCAGTACGTC.

The chain employs TRBV13 and TRBJ2-7; D is ambiguous. The CDR3 length is 12 residues. The V end was cut by 6 bases, the J end by 5 bases, with 11 bases between. Per germline, CDR1 PRHDT and CDR2 FYEKMQ (reference sequence). As DNA, the CDR3 is TGTGCCAGCAGGGAAACGAGGCACGAGCAGTACTTC. Its translation: CASRETRHEQYF.

This chain joins TRBV27 and TRBJ2-5; TRBD2 is a possible D gene (6 bases). With 6 bases removed from V and 1 base from J, the gap between germline ends came to 18 bases. Per the germline V gene, CDR1 is MNHEY and CDR2 is SMNVEV (reference sequence). The CDR3 loop spans 16 amino acids. Written as DNA, the CDR3 is TGTGCCAGCAGCCATTTTTATGGGGGGACCCAAGAGACCCAGTACTTC. Translated, it gives CASSHFYGGTQETQYF.

This chain connects TRBV19 to TRBJ1-5; 8 nucleotides line up with TRBD1. The V gene's germline CDR1 is LNHDA and CDR2 SQIVND (reference sequence). J gave up 6 bases and V 5 bases, and 15 bases lay outside the gene matches. This CDR3 has 17 amino acids. CDR3: CASSDEVDREWSQPQHF. The CDR3 DNA sequence: TGTGCCAGTAGTGATGAAGTGGACAGGGAGTGGAGTCAGCCCCAGCATTTT.

The chain links TRBV11-3 to TRBJ2-7; 8 nucleotides match TRBD1. Germline V lookup: CDR1 SGHNT, CDR2 YENEEA. V dropped 4 bases and J dropped 5; count of bases not matched to a gene: 7. This CDR3 region has 14 residues. As DNA, the CDR3 is TGTGCCAGCAGCTACGGACAGGGTAGCCACGAGCAGTACGTC. It specifies CASSYGQGSHEQYV.

The rearrangement joins TRBV15 to TRBJ2-3; 8 nucleotides line up with TRBD2. This CDR3 spans 16 amino acids. CDR1 is LNHNV, CDR2 YYDKDF, per germline (reference sequence). V lost 1 base and J lost 0; bases outside the gene matches: 3. The CDR3 loop is CATSRGTSRSTDTQYF. As DNA, the CDR3 is TGTGCCACCAGCAGAGGGACTAGCAGGAGCACAGATACGCAGTATTTT.

The chain employs TRBV6-4 and TRBJ2-7; 8 bases match TRBD1. CDR1 and CDR2 from the germline V gene are MRHNA and SNTAGT. J lost 3 bases, V lost 3 bases, and 7 bases had no gene match. The CDR3 extends over 15 amino acids. The CDR3 spells CASSERTGSGYEQYF. The CDR3 bases are TGTGCCAGCAGTGAACGGACAGGGTCCGGCTACGAGCAGTACTTC.

This clone was detected only once. The chain joins TRBV7-2 to TRBJ2-2, with 7 bases fitting TRBD2. V trimming: 10 bases; J trimming: 7 bases; junction bases outside the gene matches: 12. The CDR3 runs 14 residues. Germline V gene lookup returns CDR1 SGHTA and CDR2 FQGNSA. The CDR3 region is CATQVVGEGGELFF. CDR3 DNA sequence: TGTGCCACCCAGGTTGTTGGGGAGGGCGGGGAGCTGTTTTTT.

The J gene is TRBJ1-5, the V gene TRBV30; D call uncertain. V shed 3 bases and J shed 2 bases, with 11 bases lying between them. This CDR3 has 14 residues. Germline CDR1 reads GTSNPN; CDR2 reads SVGIG (reference sequence). The CDR3 bases are TGTGCCTGGAGCCCAGACATGGGCAATCAGCCCCAGCATTTT. This encodes CAWSPDMGNQPQHF.

The chain employs TRBV4-3 and TRBJ2-5; TRBD2 agrees at 12 bases. The DNA matches TRBJ2-7 better at its end, which makes the J call doubtful. The germline V gene has CDR1 LGHNA and CDR2 YSLEER. This CDR3 has 18 amino acids. CDR3 amino acids: CASSQQRTSGIFAYEQYF. The CDR3 DNA reads as TGCGCCAGCAGCCAACAAAGGACTAGCGGGATTTTCGCCTACGAGCAGTACTTC.

The genes are TRBV5-1 and TRBJ1-4; 9 nucleotides line up with TRBD1. The CDR3 runs to 16 residues. Germline assignment: CDR1 SGHRS and CDR2 YFSETQ. The J segment lost 6 bases and the V segment lost 3 bases, leaving 9 bases of the junction unmatched. This chain's CDR3 is CASSSPQGARDEKLFF. CDR3 in DNA: TGCGCCAGCAGCTCGCCACAGGGGGCGCGAGATGAAAAACTGTTTTTT.

V and J are TRBV6-5 and TRBJ2-7; perhaps TRBD2 as D (5 bases). V was cut by 5 bases and J by 4 bases, with 15 bases left in between. Looked up from germline, CDR1 is MNHEY and CDR2 is SVGAGI. This CDR3 contains 14 residues. CDR3 coding DNA: TGTGCCAGCAGTCCAGCGGAATACAAATACGAGCAGTACTTC. Translating it yields CASSPAEYKYEQYF.

In the case of this clone: At the DNA level, this CDR3 is encoded by other sequences in the same sample as well. The chain couples TRBV27 to TRBJ1-5, with 7 positions matching TRBD1. The V gene's germline CDR1 is MNHEY and CDR2 SMNVEV (reference sequence). This CDR3 contains 13 residues. Losses at the gene ends were 3 bases for V and 4 bases for J; bases not matched to a gene: 0. CDR3 sequence: CASSLTGNQPQHF. The CDR3 DNA reads TGTGCCAGCAGTTTGACAGGGAATCAGCCCCAGCATTTT.

This chain joins TRBV7-9 and TRBJ2-1, with D uncertain. The CDR3 sequence is 12 residues long. V lost 1 base and J lost 10, with 8 bases in between. The V gene's germline CDR1 is SEHNR and CDR2 FQNEAQ (reference sequence). The CDR3 nucleotides read TGTGCCAGCAGCTTAGTAGTTGAAGAGCAGTTCTTC. This translates into CASSLVVEEQFF.

The V call is TRBV21-1, the J call TRBJ2-3; the table's TRBD2 call for D was not verified on the DNA. TRBV21-1 constitutes a pseudogene. This CDR3 is built from 23 residues. The CDR3 sequence: CASSKVHTMPQARLAGSTDTQYF. As DNA, the CDR3 is TGTGCCAGCAGCAAGGTGCATACGATGCCTCAGGCTAGACTAGCGGGGAGCACAGATACGCAGTATTTT.

The chain carries TRBV11-2 and TRBJ1-2; D may be TRBD1 (6 bases). In germline, CDR1 is SGHAT, CDR2 FQNNGV. The V end was cut by 0 bases, the J end by 1 base, with 15 bases between. The CDR3 extends over 17 amino acids. The DNA of the CDR3 is TGTGCCAGCAGCTTAGAGGGGAGGGGCAGGGGTAACTATGGCTACACCTTC. It encodes CASSLEGRGRGNYGYTF.

The CDR3 reads CSAGSGRTYEQYF. CDR3 DNA: TGCAGCGCTGGGTCGGGGAGGACCTACGAGCAGTACTTC. The chain links TRBV29-1 to TRBJ2-7, with D possibly being TRBD2 (6 bases). Germline CDR1 reads SQVTM; CDR2 reads ANQGSEA. V shed 7 bases and J shed 2 bases, with 15 bases lying between them. This CDR3 has 13 residues.

The chain has TRBV27 and TRBJ2-3, with TRBD2 matching over 13 bases. CDR3 size: 17 residues. V lost 2 bases and J lost 6; bases outside the gene matches: 8. In germline, CDR1 is MNHEY, CDR2 SMNVEV (reference sequence). CDR3 sequence (DNA): TGTGCCAGCAGTTTACTCGGGACTAGCGGGGTCCGGGATACGCAGTATTTT. Amino acids: CASSLLGTSGVRDTQYF.

V and J are TRBV2 and TRBJ1-6; 7 positions agree with TRBD1. There are 14 residues in the CDR3. Germline lookup yields CDR1 SNHLY and CDR2 FYNNEI. V gave up 7 bases and J gave up 7 bases; unmatched junction bases: 7. The CDR3 spells CASTGTAGNSPLHF. CDR3 nucleotides: TGTGCCAGCACAGGGACAGCCGGGAATTCACCCCTCCACTTT.

Only one count was recorded for this clone. The V gene is TRBV19, the J gene TRBJ2-3, with a possible D match to TRBD2 (6 bases). The CDR3 spans 17 residues. V was trimmed by 0 bases and J by 2 bases, leaving 15 bases between them. The germline gives CDR1 LNHDA, CDR2 SQIVND (reference sequence). The CDR3 region is CASSIEAGQRVTDTQYF. CDR3 coding DNA: TGTGCCAGTAGTATAGAGGCAGGGCAGCGGGTCACAGATACGCAGTATTTT.

In its sample, this clone was seen once. V usage is TRBV5-1 and J usage is TRBJ2-5; no clear D. The J call could be wrong; TRBJ2-7 is a better fit for the DNA end. The CDR3 contains 12 residues. CDR1 is SGHRS, CDR2 YFSETQ, per germline. In nucleotides, the CDR3 is TGCGCCAGCAGCTCCTCCGCTTACGAGCAGTACTTC. This codes for CASSSSAYEQYF.

The chain couples TRBV2 to TRBJ2-3; 12 bases are a match to TRBD2. The CDR3 length is 15 residues. V gave up 6 bases and J gave up 4 bases; unmatched junction bases: 5. Germline CDR1 reads SNHLY; CDR2 reads FYNNEI. The CDR3 DNA reads as TGTGCCAGCAGGGAGACTAGCGGGGGCGCAGATACGCAGTATTTT. Protein product: CASRETSGGADTQYF.

This chain joins TRBV2 and TRBJ1-5; possible D gene TRBD1, 5 bases. This CDR3 is built from 15 residues. V lost 6 bases and J lost 0, with 12 bases in between. Germline CDR1 SNHLY, CDR2 FYNNEI. The CDR3, as DNA: TGTGCCAGCAGCTCGACAGTGACTAGCAATCAGCCCCAGCATTTT. Translated, it gives CASSSTVTSNQPQHF.

This clone was recorded once. This rearrangement joins TRBV10-1 to TRBJ2-2; perhaps TRBD2 as D (6 bases). Trimming removed 3 bases from V and 1 base from J, with 21 bases in between. CDR3 size: 19 residues. CDR1 and CDR2 (germline): WNHNN, SYGVQD (reference sequence). The CDR3 loop reads CASSEYSIFSGQNTGELFF. CDR3 nucleotide sequence: TGCGCCAGCAGTGAATATTCAATATTTAGCGGCCAGAACACCGGGGAGCTGTTTTTT.

The chain has TRBV28 and TRBJ1-2, with D hard to call. CDR3 length: 16 amino acids. The ends were cut back, 2 bases at V and 4 bases at J, with 17 bases in the middle. In germline, CDR1 is MDHEN, CDR2 SYDVKM. This chain's CDR3 is CASSLKGGQAVYGYTF. In DNA, the CDR3 is TGTGCCAGCAGTTTAAAGGGCGGGCAGGCCGTCTATGGCTACACCTTC.

The chain joins TRBV10-3 to TRBJ2-1; 9 bases agree with TRBD2. CDR3 length: 16 residues. In germline, CDR1 is ENHRY, CDR2 SYGVKD. Unmatched junction bases numbered 11, after V lost 4 bases and J lost 7 bases. CDR3 DNA: TGTGCCATCAGTGCCTTGGCGGGAGGGCCGAGGAATGAGCAGTTCTTC. Amino acid sequence: CAISALAGGPRNEQFF.

The chain is built from TRBV27 and TRBJ1-1, with unresolved D. The CDR3 runs to 14 residues. V was trimmed by 1 base and J by 8 bases, leaving 14 bases between them. CDR1 and CDR2 (germline): MNHEY, SMNVEV (reference sequence). Here the CDR3 reads CASSLYGDYEEAFF. The CDR3, as DNA: TGTGCCAGCAGTTTATACGGGGATTACGAAGAAGCTTTCTTT.